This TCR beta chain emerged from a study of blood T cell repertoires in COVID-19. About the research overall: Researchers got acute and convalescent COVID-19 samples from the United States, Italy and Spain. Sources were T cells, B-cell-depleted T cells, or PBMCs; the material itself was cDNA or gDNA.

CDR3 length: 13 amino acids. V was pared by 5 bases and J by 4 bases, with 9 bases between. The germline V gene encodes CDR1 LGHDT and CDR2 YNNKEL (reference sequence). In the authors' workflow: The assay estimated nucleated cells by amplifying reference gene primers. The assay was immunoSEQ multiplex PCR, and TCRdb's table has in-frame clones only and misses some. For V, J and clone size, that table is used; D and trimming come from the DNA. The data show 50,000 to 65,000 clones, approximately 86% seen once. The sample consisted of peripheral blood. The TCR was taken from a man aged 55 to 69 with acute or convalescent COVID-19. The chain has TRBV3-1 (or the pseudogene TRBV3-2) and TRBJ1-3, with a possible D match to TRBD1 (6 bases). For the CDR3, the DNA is TGTGCCAGCAGCAACAGGGCAGGAAACACCATATATTTT. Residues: CASSNRAGNTIYF.